This TCR beta chain derives from a study of cytomegalovirus exposure and HLA in healthy donors. The study's findings and limits: Common viral pathogens seemed to be connected with several of the most significant clusters, according to a later analysis.

The ends lost 5 bases at V and 1 base at J; junction bases unmatched: 10. Looked up from germline, CDR1 is SGHDT and CDR2 is YYEEEE. The CDR3 loop spans 16 amino acids. As to this clone: Antigen specificity is unknown.

The PCR employed 60 Vbeta primers together with 13 Jbeta primers. Clones were sequenced by immunoSEQ multiplex PCR, and TCRdb holds only the in-frame ones, with some missing. The sample lists 200,000 to 250,000 clones; approximately 79% were seen once. The receptor was isolated from a girl aged 2-9 years in good health and CMV-seronegative. The chain recombines TRBV5-6 with TRBJ1-1, with 8 bases identical to TRBD1. The sequencing sample was made of PBMCs. The CDR3 coding sequence is TGTGCCAGCAGATATACGCGAACAGGGGGGAACACTGAAGCTTTCTTT. As protein: CASRYTRTGGNTEAFF.